The rows below give T cell receptor beta chains drawn from one sample of a study of cytomegalovirus exposure and HLA in healthy donors. Method: immunoSEQ multiplex PCR; TCRdb's copy keeps in-frame clones and lacks some. The sample lists 150,000 to 200,000 clones; roughly 70% were seen once. Specimen: PBMCs. The source is a woman aged 50 to 65 in good health and CMV-seropositive. Both conserved end residues are part of each CDR3. A D gene is named only where the DNA matches it firmly. For some rows the clone size is stated as once, few or many, or as a class when expanded; others skip it.

NA	NA	TRBV18	TRBJ1-2	TGTGCCAGCTCACCAGCAGGCGCGCGCCGATTTCTTGGCTACACCTTC	CASSPAGARRFLGYTF
NA	NA	TRBV7-9	TRBJ2-3	TGTTCCAGCAGCGCCCATGCGGATACGCAGTATTTT	CSSSAHADTQYF
NA	once	TRBV11-2	TRBJ2-7	TGTGCCAGCAGCTTAGCTTGCGAGCAGTACTTC	CASSLACEQYF
NA	NA	TRBV4-1	TRBJ1-5	TGCGCCAGCAGCCAAGAGCGGGATCAGCCCCAGCATTTT	CASSQERDQPQHF
NA	NA	TRBV18	TRBJ2-3	TGTGCCAGCTCAGCTAGTCTGTTATCAGATACGCAGTATTTT	CASSASLLSDTQYF
TRBD2	once	TRBV7-8	TRBJ2-7	TGTGCCAGCAGCCTCCCCTCGGGACTAGCGGGGGCAGACTACGAGCAGTACTTC	CASSLPSGLAGADYEQYF
TRBD1	NA	TRBV19	TRBJ1-1	TGTGCCAGTAGTATACGGGGACAGGAGGAAGCTTTCTTT	CASSIRGQEEAFF
NA	NA	TRBV6-1	TRBJ2-2	TGTGCCAGCAGTGAAACAGGGGACTACACCGGGGAGCTGTTTTTT	CASSETGDYTGELFF
NA	NA	TRBV14	TRBJ2-1	TGTGCCAGCAGCCAAGACTTTCGCGGTGAGCAGTTCTTC	CASSQDFRGEQFF
TRBD1	few	TRBV7-9	TRBJ1-2	TGTGCCAGCAGCTTAGCGCCCACAGGGGGTGCCTATGGCTACACCTTC	CASSLAPTGGAYGYTF
TRBD2	NA	TRBV19	TRBJ2-2	TGTGCCAGTATGGGGACTAGCGGGGGGGAGTTCGACACCGGGGAGCTGTTTTTT	CASMGTSGGEFDTGELFF
TRBD1	few	TRBV5-6	TRBJ2-5	TGTGCCAGCAGCCGAGCGACGACAGGGGGCGCGAGGGAGACCCAGTACTTC	CASSRATTGGARETQYF
TRBD1	NA	TRBV5-4	TRBJ2-5	TGTGCCAGCAGCCAGGCAGGGGGCTGGGAGACCCAGTACTTC	CASSQAGGWETQYF
NA	NA	TRBV9	TRBJ1-3	TGTGCCAGCAGCCGGGACATCTCTGGAAACACCATATATTTT	CASSRDISGNTIYF
NA	NA	TRBV7-2	TRBJ1-6	TGTGCCAGCAGCTTAGGCGGTGGCAGGGTGAGTTCACCCCTCCACTTT	CASSLGGGRVSSPLHF
NA	NA	TRBV5-3	TRBJ2-7	TGTGCCAGAAGCTTGGGACAGCGCTACGAGCAGTACTTC	CARSLGQRYEQYF
NA	NA	TRBV5-5	TRBJ1-2	TGTGCCAGCAGCTTGGACTATCGACCATTGATCTGTGGCTACACCTTC	CASSLDYRPLICGYTF
TRBD1	NA	TRBV9	TRBJ1-2	TGTGCCAGCAGCGCTTCCCACGGGACAGGGGGTAACTATGGCTACACCTTC	CASSASHGTGGNYGYTF
NA	NA	TRBV27	TRBJ1-4	TGTGCCAGCGGAGAGAGGGAAAAACTGTTTTTT	CASGEREKLFF
NA	NA	TRBV19	TRBJ1-1	TGTGCCAGTAGTATCAAAGGTGGCGGGATGAACACTGAAGCTTTCTTT	CASSIKGGGMNTEAFF
TRBD1	NA	TRBV4-2	TRBJ1-3	TGTGCCAGCAGCCAAGGTGGACAGGTAGTTTTTGGAAACACCATATATTTT	CASSQGGQVVFGNTIYF
NA	NA	TRBV9	TRBJ2-1	TGTGCCAGCAGCGTAGTAGGGGGTGGTGTAGATGAGCAGTTCTTC	CASSVVGGGVDEQFF
NA	NA	TRBV5-1	TRBJ2-5	TGCGCCAGCAGCTTTACCCAGGGAAGACAGGAGACCCAGTACTTC	CASSFTQGRQETQYF
TRBD1	NA	TRBV5-1	TRBJ1-2	TGCGCCAGCAGCTTGAGAGGGGGCCGCTACACCTTC	CASSLRGGRYTF
NA	NA	TRBV10-3	TRBJ2-5	TGTGCCATCAGTAGGGACACGGTGGAGACCCAGTACTTC	CAISRDTVETQYF
NA	NA	TRBV5-4	TRBJ1-1	TGTGCCAGCAGCCTCCCCAGGGGCACTGAAGCTTTCTTT	CASSLPRGTEAFF
TRBD1	NA	TRBV30	TRBJ1-1	TGTGCCTGGGGGACAGGTTCTGAAGCTTTCTTT	CAWGTGSEAFF
TRBD1	NA	TRBV30	TRBJ1-1	TGTGCCTGGAAGACGACAGGGGCGGCGGGGACTGAAGCTTTCTTT	CAWKTTGAAGTEAFF